The 29 T cell receptor beta chains in this list originate from one sample, sequenced in a study of cytomegalovirus exposure and HLA in healthy donors (dated by TCRdb to about 2017). The library was built by means of the immunoSEQ multiplex PCR assay. For the multiplex PCR, a mixture combining 60 forward primers for TCR Vbeta segments and 13 reverse primers for TCR Jbeta segments was used. TCRdb retrieved this table from immuneACCESS and kept in-frame rearrangements only. Not all clones are present; in checked studies, unresolved V genes account for under half, and no reason is known for the remainder. Present in this sample are approximately 160,000 clones, under 80% of which were seen just once. The ten largest make up roughly 13% of the sample. The specimen sequenced was PBMCs. The source of these receptors is a woman aged 45-65 years in good health and CMV-seropositive.

The chain has TRBV6-5 and TRBJ1-4; no clear D gene. Germline CDR1 reads MNHEY; CDR2 reads SVGAGI. The germline V and J ends were trimmed by 2 bases and 3 bases, with 7 bases remaining between them. The CDR3 sequence is 14 residues long. In DNA form, the CDR3 reads TGTGCCAGCAGTTACCAGGTCTCTAATGAAAAACTGTTTTTT. This sequence encodes CASSYQVSNEKLFF.

The chain carries TRBV9 and TRBJ1-3; 12 bases are shared with TRBD1. The CDR3 is made up of 15 amino acids. J was trimmed by 7 bases and V by 3 bases; bases with no gene match: 5. The germline V gene encodes CDR1 SGDLS and CDR2 YYNGEE. CDR3 sequence: CASSGGQGAGNTIYF. In nucleotides, the CDR3 is TGTGCCAGCAGCGGGGGACAGGGGGCGGGGAACACCATATATTTT.

The V and J genes are TRBV5-1 and TRBJ2-7; 8 bases match TRBD1. Germline CDR1 is SGHRS and CDR2 is YFSETQ. V dropped 4 bases and J dropped 3; count of bases not matched to a gene: 3. This CDR3 spans 13 amino acids. This CDR3 reads CASSKDRVYEQYF. The CDR3 nucleotides are TGCGCCAGCAGCAAGGACAGGGTCTACGAGCAGTACTTC.

The genes are TRBV5-1 and TRBJ2-4; unclear D gene. The CDR3 contains 14 residues. Trimming left V 0 bases short and J 3 bases short, with 7 bases between. The germline gives CDR1 SGHRS, CDR2 YFSETQ. The CDR3 DNA sequence: TGCGCCAGCAGCTTGGTTAGTGGCAAAAACATTCAGTACTTC. Its protein product is CASSLVSGKNIQYF.

The chain uses TRBV4-2 and TRBJ2-1, with a tentative D call TRBD2 (6 bases). The CDR3 consists of 15 residues. CDR1 and CDR2 (germline): LGHNA, YNFKEQ. Deletions cut 0 bases from V and 4 bases from J, with 10 bases between. CDR3 DNA sequence: TGTGCCAGCAGCCAAGACCGGGAGCCGTACAATGAGCAGTTCTTC. Translation: CASSQDREPYNEQFF.

Only one count was recorded for this clone. V is TRBV11-2 and J is TRBJ1-2; TRBD1 aligns across 10 bases. The CDR3 loop spans 14 amino acids. Germline V gene lookup returns CDR1 SGHAT and CDR2 FQNNGV. The J segment lost 6 bases and the V segment lost 5 bases, leaving 6 bases of the junction unmatched. The CDR3 reads CASSLGTGADGYTF. CDR3 DNA: TGTGCCAGCAGCCTTGGGACAGGGGCCGATGGCTACACCTTC.

This clone was found a few times. The chain employs TRBV5-6 and TRBJ2-7; the match to TRBD2 covers 12 bases. Germline CDR1 is SGHDT and CDR2 is YYEEEE. J lost 0 bases, V lost 5 bases, and 6 bases had no gene match. This CDR3 is 16 amino acids long. This CDR3 reads CASSFGLAGISYEQYF. CDR3 DNA sequence: TGTGCCAGCAGTTTCGGACTAGCGGGGATCTCCTACGAGCAGTACTTC.

This sequence joins TRBV7-8 and TRBJ1-2; D may be TRBD1 (6 bases). The CDR3 consists of 16 residues. The germline V gene encodes CDR1 SGHVS and CDR2 FQNEAQ. Trimming removed 6 bases at V and 4 bases at J, with 21 bases between. The CDR3 sequence is CASSPSGGPGSYGYTF. CDR3 nucleotide sequence: TGTGCCAGCAGTCCTAGCGGGGGGCCCGGGAGCTATGGCTACACCTTC.

This chain connects TRBV7-8 to TRBJ2-4; 7 bases are shared with TRBD2. The CDR3 length is 16 residues. From germline, CDR1 is SGHVS and CDR2 FQNEAQ. Trimming removed 5 bases from V and 3 bases from J; junction bases left unmatched: 10. The CDR3 region is CASSRHRWGGKNIQYF. In DNA form, the CDR3 reads TGTGCCAGCAGCCGACACCGGTGGGGGGGCAAAAACATTCAGTACTTC.

Notes on this clone: Germline is not matched at one junction end, which may reflect a read error. J is TRBJ1-6 and V is TRBV7-9, with TRBD1 matching over 7 bases. From germline, CDR1 is SEHNR and CDR2 FQNEAQ (reference sequence). The CDR3 is made up of 14 amino acids. The CDR3 spells CSSSPGQSNSPLHF. The DNA of the CDR3 is TGTTCCAGCAGCCCGGGACAGTCTAATTCACCCCTCCACTTT.

The CDR3 region is CASSPTSTGELFF. The CDR3 region has the DNA TGTGCCAGCTCCCCGACATCCACCGGGGAGCTGTTTTTT. J is TRBJ2-2 and V is TRBV6-1; the D is unclear. CDR1 and CDR2 (germline): MNHNS, SASEGT. Trimming removed 8 bases at V and 4 bases at J, with 11 bases between. This CDR3 region has 13 residues.

J is TRBJ2-5 and V is TRBV7-6; 8 nucleotides align to TRBD2. V lost 2 bases to trimming and J lost 5 bases; unmatched junction nucleotides: 7. Germline V gene data show CDR1 as SGHVS and CDR2 as FNYEAQ. The CDR3 contains 15 residues. CDR3 nucleotides: TGTGCCAGCAGCTTATTGTCGGGAGGGGGGGAGACCCAGTACTTC. It is translated as CASSLLSGGGETQYF.

The chain has TRBV2 and TRBJ1-6; possible D gene TRBD1, 6 bases. Trimming took 8 bases from V and 7 from J, leaving 12 bases between them. CDR1 is SNHLY and CDR2 is FYNNEI in the germline V gene. The CDR3 is made up of 13 amino acids. The CDR3 DNA reads TGTGCCAGCCAGGACAGATCCAATTCACCCCTCCACTTT. This encodes CASQDRSNSPLHF.

V is TRBV5-4 and J is TRBJ1-6; 8 positions match TRBD1. The length of the CDR3 is 14 residues. V dropped 6 bases and J dropped 7; count of bases not matched to a gene: 6. Germline values: CDR1 SGHNT, CDR2 YYREEE (reference sequence). Written as DNA, the CDR3 is TGTGCCAGCATGACGACAGGGGACAATTCACCCCTCCACTTT. This encodes CASMTTGDNSPLHF. Complete variable domain (other parts from reference TRBV5-4 and TRBJ1-6): ETGVTQSPTHLIKTRGQQVTLRCSSQSGHNTVSWYQQALGQGPQFIFQYYREEENGRGNFPPRFSGLQFPNYSSELNVNALELDDSALYLCASMTTGDNSPLHFGNGTRLTVT.

This clone was counted between two and nine times. This rearrangement joins TRBV29-1 to TRBJ1-1; 12 nucleotides match TRBD1. The V segment lost 5 bases and the J segment 7 bases; nucleotides outside the gene matches: 11. This CDR3 has 15 amino acids. Germline V gene lookup returns CDR1 SQVTM and CDR2 ANQGSEA. The CDR3, as DNA: TGCAGCGTTCACGGGACAGGGGGCTTATGGGGTGAAGCTTTCTTT. Amino acids: CSVHGTGGLWGEAFF.

V and J are TRBV18 and TRBJ1-5; 9 bases are shared with TRBD1. V dropped 6 bases and J dropped 4; count of bases not matched to a gene: 4. CDR1 and CDR2 (germline): KGHSH, LQKENI. The CDR3 extends over 14 amino acids. The DNA for the CDR3 is TGTGCCAGCTCCCCCGGGACAGGGAATCAGCCCCAGCATTTT. Its protein is CASSPGTGNQPQHF.

The J gene is TRBJ2-3, the V gene TRBV5-4; D unresolved. V gave up 2 bases and J gave up 0 bases, with 10 bases separating them. This CDR3 contains 15 residues. Per the germline V gene, CDR1 is SGHNT and CDR2 is YYREEE (reference sequence). The DNA for the CDR3 is TGTGCCAGCAGCTTCGGTGGAGAGAGCACAGATACGCAGTATTTT. It encodes CASSFGGESTDTQYF.

The chain uses TRBV15 and TRBJ1-2; 8 nucleotides agree with TRBD1. The J segment lost 3 bases and the V segment lost 4 bases, leaving 4 bases of the junction unmatched. The CDR3 is 14 amino acids. Germline CDR1 reads LNHNV; CDR2 reads YYDKDF (reference sequence). CDR3 DNA sequence: TGTGCCACCAGCACTTTGACAGGGGACTATGGCTACACCTTC. Its translation is CATSTLTGDYGYTF.

This clone has at least ten counts. The chain employs TRBV6-5 and TRBJ1-1; possible D gene TRBD1, 5 bases. CDR3 size: 16 residues. Germline-derived CDR1 and CDR2 are MNHEY and SVGAGI. V shed 4 bases and J shed 0 bases, with 15 bases lying between them. In nucleotides, the CDR3 is TGTGCCAGCAGTTCCTTCGGAGGGGCTCTGAACACTGAAGCTTTCTTT. This codes for CASSSFGGALNTEAFF.

The genes are TRBV5-1 and TRBJ2-5, with 12 bases identical to TRBD2. CDR1 and CDR2 from the germline V gene are SGHRS and YFSETQ. The trim removed 2 bases at V and 0 bases at J, leaving 2 bases unmatched. The CDR3 covers 16 residues. The CDR3 is CASSFGLAGNQETQYF. In nucleotides, the CDR3 is TGCGCCAGCAGCTTCGGACTAGCGGGGAACCAAGAGACCCAGTACTTC.

V usage is TRBV19 and J usage is TRBJ2-1; the match to TRBD2 covers 7 bases. This CDR3 has 14 residues. The ends lost 5 bases at V and 5 bases at J; junction bases unmatched: 6. CDR1 LNHDA and CDR2 SQIVND come from the germline V gene (reference sequence). CDR3 bases: TGTGCCAGTAGTCCCGGGGGACTACACAATGAGCAGTTCTTC. Its protein product is CASSPGGLHNEQFF.

The rearrangement uses TRBV19 and TRBJ2-1; TRBD2 matches 11 bases. The CDR3 covers 14 residues. V was clipped by 9 bases and J by 4 bases; unmatched bases: 5. Germline assignment: CDR1 LNHDA and CDR2 SQIVND (reference sequence). The CDR3 bases are TGTGCCAGCCAGGGACTAGCGGCTTACAATGAGCAGTTCTTC. Its protein is CASQGLAAYNEQFF.

The chain employs TRBV5-6 and TRBJ2-1; 15 nucleotides align to TRBD2. This CDR3 is 16 amino acids long. CDR1 is SGHDT and CDR2 is YYEEEE in the germline V gene. With 3 bases clipped from V and 7 bases from J, the junction kept 5 bases outside the gene matches. CDR3 bases: TGTGCCAGCAGCTACCTGGGACTAGCGGGGGGAAATGAGCAGTTCTTC. It specifies CASSYLGLAGGNEQFF.

This clone has a single count. This same CDR3 is encoded by further DNA sequences in the sample. This chain uses TRBV2 with TRBJ1-2; the D is unclear. The V end was cut by 3 bases, the J end by 1 base, with 3 bases between. Germline CDR1 and CDR2: SNHLY and FYNNEI. This CDR3 region has 12 residues. For the CDR3, the DNA is TGTGCCAGCAGTGAGAGTAACTATGGCTACACCTTC. Protein product: CASSESNYGYTF. Drawing the rest from reference TRBV2 and TRBJ1-2, the complete variable domain is EPEVTQTPSHQVTQMGQEVILRCVPISNHLYFYWYRQILGQKVEFLVSFYNNEISEKSEIFDDQFSVERPDGSNFTLKIRSTKLEDSAMYFCASSESNYGYTFGSGTRLTVV.

The chain couples TRBV12-5 to TRBJ2-1; 10 nucleotides agree with TRBD1. Germline V gene data show CDR1 as LGHNT and CDR2 as FRNRAP. The CDR3 is 13 amino acids. V was pared by 7 bases and J by 8 bases, with 5 bases of the junction left unmatched. CDR3 region: CASDPDRGHEQFF. As DNA, the CDR3 is TGTGCTAGTGACCCAGACAGGGGGCATGAGCAGTTCTTC.

V is TRBV13 and J is TRBJ1-3; possible D gene TRBD1, 6 bases. This CDR3 has 15 amino acids. Germline V gene data show CDR1 as PRHDT and CDR2 as FYEKMQ (reference sequence). Trimming took off 5 bases at V and 4 bases at J, with 15 bases between the two ends. CDR3 DNA: TGTGCCAGCAGCACCAGGGGTTTGGCCGGAAACACCATATATTTT. It encodes CASSTRGLAGNTIYF. The whole variable domain, filled in from reference TRBV13 and TRBJ1-3, reads AAGVIQSPRHLIKEKRETATLKCYPIPRHDTVYWYQQGPGQDPQFLISFYEKMQSDKGSIPDRFSAQQFSDYHSELNMSSLELGDSALYFCASSTRGLAGNTIYFGEGSWLTVV.

This chain connects TRBV5-1 to TRBJ1-2; 9 bases map to TRBD1. V shed 4 bases and J 5 bases; nucleotides not matched to a gene: 3. This CDR3 spans 13 amino acids. The germline CDR1 and CDR2 sequences are SGHRS and YFSETQ. CDR3 sequence (DNA): TGCGCCAGCAGCAAGGACAGGGGATATGGCTACACCTTC. Its protein is CASSKDRGYGYTF.

This chain connects TRBV7-8 to TRBJ1-5; D is perhaps TRBD1 (6 bases). The CDR3 contains 15 residues. CDR1 SGHVS and CDR2 FQNEAQ come from the germline V gene. V shed 3 bases and J shed 4 bases, with 13 bases lying between them. The CDR3 bases are TGTGCCAGCAGCTTGAAAGGGGGTGGTAATCAGCCCCAGCATTTT. It specifies CASSLKGGGNQPQHF. The full variable domain, its missing parts supplied by reference TRBV7-8 and TRBJ1-5, is GAGVSQSPRYKVAKRGQDVALRCDPISGHVSLFWYQQALGQGPEFLTYFQNEAQLDKSGLPSDRFFAERPEGSVSTLKIQRTQQEDSAVYLCASSLKGGGNQPQHFGDGTRLSIL.

The V and J genes are TRBV5-1 and TRBJ1-1; maybe TRBD1 (6 bases). There are 14 residues in the CDR3. Germline assignment: CDR1 SGHRS and CDR2 YFSETQ. The V end was cut by 0 bases, the J end by 6 bases, with 12 bases between. DNA of the CDR3: TGCGCCAGCAGCTTGGCCATTAACAGGGCTGAAGCTTTCTTT. Amino acid sequence: CASSLAINRAEAFF.